This record covers a single TCR beta chain. Its specificity is unknown. The sample originates from a study of long-term antiretroviral therapy in people with HIV. Study-level findings and limits: Post-treatment diversity went higher with ART but stayed below transplant donor controls. Collection of the blood, which took place between the mid-2000s and the late 2010s, possibly occurred under older ART regimens. In HIV, the repertoires covered a tighter span of CDR3 lengths than in controls.

Survey level was the resolution at which the v3.0 immunoSEQ assay ran. Profiling relied on immunoSEQ multiplex PCR, and the TCRdb table lists in-frame clones only, not all of them. This table has about 21,000 clones, 88% appearing once. There was at least one pre-ART PBMC sample for each donor, plus at least two post-ART PBMC samples. V lost 5 bases and J lost 9, with 13 bases in between. This CDR3 is 12 amino acids long. Germline V gene data show CDR1 as SEHNR and CDR2 as FQNEAQ (reference sequence). The chain has TRBV7-9 and TRBJ1-1, with a weak D call TRBD1 (6 bases). The sequence was collected from a man aged 60-69 years with HIV. The source material was unsorted PBMCs, sampled 2.3 years after starting antiretroviral therapy. The CDR3 protein is CASSPQTGKAFF. The CDR3 DNA reads TGTGCCAGCAGCCCCCAAACAGGGAAAGCTTTCTTT.